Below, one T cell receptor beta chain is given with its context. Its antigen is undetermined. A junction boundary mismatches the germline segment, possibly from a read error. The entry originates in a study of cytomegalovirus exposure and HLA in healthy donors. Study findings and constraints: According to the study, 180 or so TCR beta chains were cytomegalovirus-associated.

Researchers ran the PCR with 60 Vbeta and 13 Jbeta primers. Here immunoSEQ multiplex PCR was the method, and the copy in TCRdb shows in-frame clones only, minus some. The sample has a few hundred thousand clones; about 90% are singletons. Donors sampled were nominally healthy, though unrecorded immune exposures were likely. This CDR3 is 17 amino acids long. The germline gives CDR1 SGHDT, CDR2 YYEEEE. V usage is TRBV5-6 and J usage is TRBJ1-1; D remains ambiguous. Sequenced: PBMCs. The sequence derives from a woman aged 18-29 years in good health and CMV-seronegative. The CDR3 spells CASSPRFGPTWNTEASF. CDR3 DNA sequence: TGTGCCAGCAGCCCCAGATTTGGGCCTACCTGGAACACTGAAGCTTCCTTT. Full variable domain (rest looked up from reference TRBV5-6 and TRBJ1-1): DAGVTQSPTHLIKTRGQQVTLRCSPKSGHDTVSWYQQALGQGPQFIFQYYEEEERQRGNFPDRFSGHQFPNYSSELNVNALLLGDSALYLCASSPRFGPTWNTEASFGQGTRLTVV.